This T cell receptor (beta chain) was sequenced in a study of shared clonotypes between healthy human individuals. The study, taken as a whole, reports: Among several donors, roughly 5% of naive CD4 clonotypes were found in common.

The assay was immunoSEQ multiplex PCR, and TCRdb's table has in-frame clones only and misses some. Counted here are approximately 1,500,000 clones, roughly 98% occurring once; the ten biggest clones make up 0.45%. Germline CDR1 is SGHDT and CDR2 is YYEEEE. Trimming took 4 bases from V and 0 from J; bases not matched to a gene: 7. The CDR3 extends over 15 amino acids. For this clone: Its antigen is unidentified.

The sequence came from a young man in good health. Sequenced material: naive CD4+ T cells sorted from blood. Subset in this sample: CD45RA+ positively selected. The gene calls are TRBV5-6 and TRBJ2-7; 7 bases match TRBD2. CDR3 nucleotides: TGTGCCAGCAGCCAGGCCGGGACTATCTCCTACGAGCAGTACTTC. It codes for CASSQAGTISYEQYF.